A single sample gave rise to the 5 T cell receptor beta chains below, sequenced in a study of shared clonotypes between healthy human individuals. Some clones are missing from TCRdb's copy, which holds only in-frame ones; the method was immunoSEQ multiplex PCR. The data contain approximately 2.4 million clones, 90% to 97% of them singletons. The sample consisted of naive CD4+ T cells sorted from blood. Described subset: CD45RA+ positively selected. The source of these receptors is a man aged 18-30 years in good health.

In regard to this clone: The same CDR3 can be traced to other DNA sequences in this sample. V usage is TRBV10-3 and J usage is TRBJ2-7; either TRBD1 or TRBD2 may supply D (6 bases each). The CDR3 runs to 15 residues. With 0 bases removed from V and 0 bases from J, the gap between germline ends came to 9 bases. Germline assignment: CDR1 ENHRY and CDR2 SYGVKD. The CDR3 region is CAISESGGASYEQYF. The CDR3 DNA reads as TGTGCCATCAGTGAGTCGGGGGGCGCCTCCTACGAGCAGTACTTC.

Note on this clone: A much larger clone differs from this one at a single base, so this may be a read error. Within the sample, other DNA sequences also encode this same CDR3. The V call is TRBV7-3, the J call TRBJ2-5, with D unresolved. Trimming cost V 1 base and J 3 bases, with 0 bases left between them. The CDR3 runs 11 residues. Looked up from germline, CDR1 is SGHTA and CDR2 is FQGTGA. For the CDR3, the DNA is TGTGCCAGCAGCTTAAAAGAGACCCAGTACTTC. Its translation is CASSLKETQYF.

J is TRBJ2-1 and V is TRBV4-3; D is unresolved. The CDR3 extends over 16 amino acids. Per the germline V gene, CDR1 is LGHNA and CDR2 is YSLEER. Trimming removed 1 base at V and 3 bases at J, with 13 bases between. The CDR3: CASSQVFEVGYNEQFF. CDR3 nucleotides: TGCGCCAGCAGCCAAGTGTTCGAGGTAGGCTACAATGAGCAGTTCTTC.

The sample holds one count of this clone. The chain uses TRBV5-6 and TRBJ1-2; 8 bases map to TRBD1. The V segment lost 2 bases and the J segment 1 base; nucleotides outside the gene matches: 10. The CDR3 consists of 17 residues. From germline, CDR1 is SGHDT and CDR2 YYEEEE. The CDR3 sequence: CASSFGLAGGHNYGYTF. In DNA form, the CDR3 reads TGTGCCAGCAGCTTTGGGTTGGCAGGGGGCCATAACTATGGCTACACCTTC.

CDR3 sequence: CASSVGRVGGYTF. The CDR3 DNA follows: TGTGCCAGCAGCGTAGGTAGGGTCGGAGGCTACACCTTC. This chain uses TRBV9 with TRBJ1-2; D not certain. The CDR3 consists of 13 residues. Germline V gene lookup returns CDR1 SGDLS and CDR2 YYNGEE. V lost 0 bases to trimming and J lost 8 bases, with 11 bases between them.